The 5 T cell receptor beta chains listed next were all sequenced from one sample in a study of human T cells and chemical hapten exposure. Time point described: patch test 1, 2 weeks after DPC sensitization. The treatment was: therapeutic diphenylcyclopropenone sensitization with weekly scalp DPC. TCRdb ran MiXCR on the RACE reads and lists one entry per CDR3 protein. The sample lists 180,000 or so distinct CDR3 sequences; roughly 14% were seen once. The sequenced sample was whole blood, obtained in connection with sensitization to the hapten diphenylcyclopropenone (DPC). The receptor set was obtained from a woman aged 30 to 39 with alopecia areata. Some clones in this sample may be carry-over from other donors' samples.

The chain is built from TRBV7-9 and TRBJ1-1; D is uncertain. From germline, CDR1 is SEHNR and CDR2 FQNEAQ (reference sequence). This CDR3 has 13 amino acids. Trimming left V 5 bases short and J 6 bases short, with 13 bases between. The CDR3 DNA reads as TGTGCCAGCAGCCCAAGAAGGGAGGCTGAAGCTTTCTTT. Its translation is CASSPRREAEAFF.

In DNA, the CDR3 is TGCGCCAGCAGCATACGGACAGGGAGCTCCTCTAACTATGGCTACACCTTC. This gives the protein CASSIRTGSSSNYGYTF. The rearrangement uses TRBV5-1 and TRBJ1-2, with 8 positions matching TRBD1. Germline CDR1 reads SGHRS; CDR2 reads YFSETQ. V lost 4 bases to trimming and J lost 0 bases; unmatched junction nucleotides: 11. The length of the CDR3 is 17 residues. The whole variable domain, filled in from reference TRBV5-1 and TRBJ1-2, reads KAGVTQTPRYLIKTRGQQVTLSCSPISGHRSVSWYQQTPGQGLQFLFEYFSETQRNKGNFPGRFSGRQFSNSRSEMNVSTLELGDSALYLCASSIRTGSSSNYGYTFGSGTRLTVV.

J is TRBJ1-5 and V is TRBV28; D is undetermined. The CDR3 runs 12 residues. V shed 3 bases and J shed 6 bases, with 6 bases lying between them. Germline V gene data show CDR1 as MDHEN and CDR2 as SYDVKM. This CDR3 is CASSFLSQPQHF. The DNA of the CDR3 is TGTGCCAGCAGTTTCCTGAGTCAGCCCCAGCATTTT.

In its sample, this clonotype was seen a few times. The rearrangement links TRBV6-1 to TRBJ2-3; D is undetermined. Per the germline V gene, CDR1 is MNHNS and CDR2 is SASEGT. Trimming stripped 1 base from V and 14 bases from J, with 7 bases between. The CDR3 consists of 10 residues. Here the CDR3 DNA reads TGTGCCAGCAGTGAAGGCGGTTGGTATTTT. It yields the protein CASSEGGWYF.

This clonotype was found many times. This rearrangement joins TRBV19 to TRBJ2-7, with D uncertain. Germline assignment: CDR1 LNHDA and CDR2 SQIVND (reference sequence). The V gene lost 5 bases and the J gene lost 7 bases, with 15 bases spanning the gap. This CDR3 contains 13 residues. DNA of the CDR3: TGTGCCAGTAGTTATCCGACCGATGGTGAGCAGTACTTC. This codes for CASSYPTDGEQYF. Full variable domain (rest looked up from reference TRBV19 and TRBJ2-7): DGGITQSPKYLFRKEGQNVTLSCEQNLNHDAMYWYRQDPGQGLRLIYYSQIVNDFQKGDIAEGYSVSREKKESFPLTVTSAQKNPTAFYLCASSYPTDGEQYFGPGTRLTVT.